This is a list of T cell receptor beta chains from one sample in a study of blood T cell repertoires in COVID-19. The assay was immunoSEQ multiplex PCR, and TCRdb's table has in-frame clones only and misses some. The data hold 200,000 to 300,000 clones, with 70% to 90% observed a single time. Sequencing was performed on peripheral blood. These receptors were taken from a human donor in a cohort sampled during active COVID-19. Both conserved end residues are trimmed from each CDR3.

j_call: TRBJ2-1
v_call: TRBV19
cdr3_aa: ASRRGLAGGQGEQF

j_call: TRBJ1-1
v_call: TRBV29-1
cdr3_aa: SVSTTGSMNTEAF

j_call: TRBJ1-6
v_call: TRBV9
cdr3_aa: ASSVAPGGDSPLH

j_call: TRBJ2-1
v_call: TRBV4-2
cdr3_aa: ASSQGGSYNEQF

j_call: TRBJ1-1
v_call: TRBV27
cdr3_aa: ASRPFPGDTEAF

j_call: TRBJ2-3
v_call: TRBV7-2
cdr3_aa: ASSLVGSGTDTQY

j_call: TRBJ1-3
v_call: TRBV30
cdr3_aa: AWSRTRGSGNTIY

j_call: TRBJ1-1
v_call: TRBV7-2
cdr3_aa: ASSSQGVGTEAF

j_call: TRBJ2-7
v_call: TRBV12-5
cdr3_aa: ASGLMGQRTYEQY

j_call: TRBJ1-2
v_call: TRBV7-2
cdr3_aa: ASSLASRAGYT

j_call: TRBJ1-1
v_call: TRBV6-2/TRBV6-3
cdr3_aa: ASSYSRGNTEAF

j_call: TRBJ2-3
v_call: TRBV10-3
cdr3_aa: AITSGGHTDTQY

j_call: TRBJ1-5
v_call: TRBV6-5
cdr3_aa: ASSRGQLNQPQH

j_call: TRBJ1-2
v_call: TRBV4-3
cdr3_aa: ASSQESGTVYGYT

j_call: TRBJ2-7
v_call: TRBV7-3
cdr3_aa: ASSSNAHEQY

j_call: TRBJ1-1
v_call: TRBV6-5
cdr3_aa: ASTPRSGGYTEAF

j_call: TRBJ1-2
v_call: TRBV20-1
cdr3_aa: SASAGQGAGGYT

j_call: TRBJ2-1
v_call: TRBV21-1
cdr3_aa: ASSKVASGRRNEQF

j_call: TRBJ1-1
v_call: TRBV7-2
cdr3_aa: ASSQFGRENTEAF

j_call: TRBJ2-2
v_call: TRBV2
cdr3_aa: ASRDRRSNTGELF

j_call: TRBJ2-7
v_call: TRBV25-1
cdr3_aa: ASSVEGPPSEQY

j_call: TRBJ1-2
v_call: TRBV5-6
cdr3_aa: ASSLRDRERSYGYT

j_call: TRBJ2-1
v_call: TRBV5-1
cdr3_aa: ASSLDSGSSYNEQF

j_call: TRBJ2-3
v_call: TRBV7-9
cdr3_aa: ASSQSTDTQY

j_call: TRBJ2-3
v_call: TRBV4-3
cdr3_aa: ASSQDVAGSTDTQY

j_call: TRBJ1-4
v_call: TRBV7-9
cdr3_aa: ASSLGGVDTNEKLF

j_call: TRBJ2-1
v_call: TRBV5-1
cdr3_aa: ASSTLGVGNEQF

j_call: TRBJ2-7
v_call: TRBV7-2
cdr3_aa: ASSFPAINEQY

j_call: TRBJ1-5
v_call: TRBV6-5
cdr3_aa: ASSRLTEDQPQH

j_call: TRBJ1-1
v_call: TRBV7-8
cdr3_aa: ASSPHNRQGTEAF

j_call: TRBJ1-2
v_call: TRBV4-2
cdr3_aa: ASSQEARGSSYGYT

j_call: TRBJ2-3
v_call: TRBV6-6
cdr3_aa: ASSRVQGPTTDTQY

j_call: TRBJ2-2
v_call: TRBV9
cdr3_aa: ASSVPTSEGNTGELF

j_call: TRBJ1-1
v_call: TRBV12-3/TRBV12-4
cdr3_aa: ASRAPLGGEAF

j_call: TRBJ1-4
v_call: TRBV3-1/TRBV3-2
cdr3_aa: ASSQVGEKLF

j_call: TRBJ1-2
v_call: TRBV5-1
cdr3_aa: ASSPRTDPPGYT

j_call: TRBJ2-7
v_call: TRBV29-1
cdr3_aa: SVADSYEQY

j_call: TRBJ2-1
v_call: TRBV5-6
cdr3_aa: ASSPGRGSSYNEQF

j_call: TRBJ1-2
v_call: TRBV19
cdr3_aa: ASSIFSFRGEEGRYGYT

j_call: TRBJ2-7
v_call: TRBV11-2
cdr3_aa: ASSPRRDSSYEQY

j_call: TRBJ1-2
v_call: TRBV7-9
cdr3_aa: ASSRGGVEARYGYT

j_call: TRBJ1-3
v_call: TRBV6-5
cdr3_aa: ASAIGGTGNTIY

j_call: TRBJ2-7
v_call: TRBV29-1
cdr3_aa: STGNSYEQY

j_call: TRBJ1-6
v_call: TRBV19
cdr3_aa: ASSLGGNYNSPLH

j_call: TRBJ2-1
v_call: TRBV11-3
cdr3_aa: ASSLADSYNEQF

j_call: TRBJ2-7
v_call: TRBV24-1
cdr3_aa: ATSGGTGGPYEQY

j_call: TRBJ2-2
v_call: TRBV27
cdr3_aa: ASSLLGDTGELF

j_call: TRBJ2-5
v_call: TRBV21-1
cdr3_aa: ASSKVVAGGPLEFLPRETQY

j_call: TRBJ2-1
v_call: TRBV7-2
cdr3_aa: ASSPETGDNEQF

j_call: TRBJ1-1
v_call: TRBV5-4
cdr3_aa: ASSPRQDLNTEAF

j_call: TRBJ2-1
v_call: TRBV19
cdr3_aa: ASRGAVEQF

j_call: TRBJ1-1
v_call: TRBV30
cdr3_aa: AWDLGDTEAF

j_call: TRBJ2-7
v_call: TRBV7-8
cdr3_aa: ASSLGQVQGEQY